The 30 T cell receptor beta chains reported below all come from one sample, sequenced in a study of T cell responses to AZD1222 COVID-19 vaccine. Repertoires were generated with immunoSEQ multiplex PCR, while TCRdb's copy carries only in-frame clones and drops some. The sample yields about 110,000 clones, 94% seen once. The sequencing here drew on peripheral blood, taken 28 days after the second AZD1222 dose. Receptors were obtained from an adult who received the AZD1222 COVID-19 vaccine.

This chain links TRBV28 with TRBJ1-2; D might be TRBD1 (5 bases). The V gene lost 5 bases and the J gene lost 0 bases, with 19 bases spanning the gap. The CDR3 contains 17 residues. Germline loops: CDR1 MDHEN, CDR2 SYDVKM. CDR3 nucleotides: TGTGCCAGCAGTCTTCTAGGGGCAATCGAAGCTAACTATGGCTACACCTTC. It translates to CASSLLGAIEANYGYTF.

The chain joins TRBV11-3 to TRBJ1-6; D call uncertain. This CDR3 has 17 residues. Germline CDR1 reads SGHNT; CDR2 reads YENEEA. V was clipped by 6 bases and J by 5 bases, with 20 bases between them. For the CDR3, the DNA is TGTGCCAGCAGGCGACACCGGGGTGGGCAACATAATTCACCCCTCCACTTT. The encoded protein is CASRRHRGGQHNSPLHF.

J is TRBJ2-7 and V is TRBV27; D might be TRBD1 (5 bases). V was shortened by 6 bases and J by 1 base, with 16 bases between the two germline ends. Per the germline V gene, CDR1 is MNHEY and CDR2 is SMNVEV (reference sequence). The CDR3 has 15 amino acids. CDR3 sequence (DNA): TGTGCCAGCAGAGAATCAGGGCAGGGATCCTACGAGCAGTACTTC. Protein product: CASRESGQGSYEQYF.

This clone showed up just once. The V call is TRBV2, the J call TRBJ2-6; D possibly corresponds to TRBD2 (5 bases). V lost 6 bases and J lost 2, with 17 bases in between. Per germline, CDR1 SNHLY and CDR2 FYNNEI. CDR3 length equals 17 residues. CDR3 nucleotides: TGTGCCAGCAGGGCAGGATCGGGAAGGCCTGGGGCCAACGTCCTGACTTTC. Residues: CASRAGSGRPGANVLTF.

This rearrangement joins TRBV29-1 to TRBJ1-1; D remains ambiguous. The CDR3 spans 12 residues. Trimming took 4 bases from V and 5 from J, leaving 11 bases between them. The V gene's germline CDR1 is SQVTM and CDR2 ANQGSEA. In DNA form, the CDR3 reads TGCAGCGTTGGGCCCCGCGGGACTGAAGCTTTCTTT. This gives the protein CSVGPRGTEAFF. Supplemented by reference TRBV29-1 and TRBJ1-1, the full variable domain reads SAVISQKPSRDICQRGTSLTIQCQVDSQVTMMFWYRQQPGQSLTLIATANQGSEATYESGFVIDKFPISRPNLTFSTLTVSNMSPEDSSIYLCSVGPRGTEAFFGQGTRLTVV.

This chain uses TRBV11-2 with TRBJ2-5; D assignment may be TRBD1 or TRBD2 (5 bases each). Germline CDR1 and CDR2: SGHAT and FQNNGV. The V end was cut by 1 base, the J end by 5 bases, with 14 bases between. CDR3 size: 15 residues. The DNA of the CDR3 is TGTGCCAGCAGCTTAGCCGGGTCTTGGGGGGAGACCCAGTACTTC. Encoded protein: CASSLAGSWGETQYF. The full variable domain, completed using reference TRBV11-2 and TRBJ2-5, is EAGVAQSPRYKIIEKRQSVAFWCNPISGHATLYWYQQILGQGPKLLIQFQNNGVVDDSQLPKDRFSAERLKGVDSTLKIQPAKLEDSAVYLCASSLAGSWGETQYFGPGTRLLVL.

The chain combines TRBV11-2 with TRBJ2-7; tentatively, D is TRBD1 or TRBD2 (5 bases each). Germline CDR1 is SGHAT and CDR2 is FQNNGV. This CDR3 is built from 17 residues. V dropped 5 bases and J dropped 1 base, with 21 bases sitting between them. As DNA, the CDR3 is TGTGCCAGCAGCGATACTAGGGTTTACGAGGGGTCCTACGAGCAGTACTTC. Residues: CASSDTRVYEGSYEQYF. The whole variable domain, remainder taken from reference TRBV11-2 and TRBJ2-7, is EAGVAQSPRYKIIEKRQSVAFWCNPISGHATLYWYQQILGQGPKLLIQFQNNGVVDDSQLPKDRFSAERLKGVDSTLKIQPAKLEDSAVYLCASSDTRVYEGSYEQYFGPGTRLTVT.

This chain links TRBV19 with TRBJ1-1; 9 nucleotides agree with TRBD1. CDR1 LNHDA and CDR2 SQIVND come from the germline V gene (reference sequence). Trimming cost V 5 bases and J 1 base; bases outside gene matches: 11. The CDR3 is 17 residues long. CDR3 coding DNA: TGTGCCAGTAGTTCCGGGACAGGGCTCCTGGGGAACACTGAAGCTTTCTTT. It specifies CASSSGTGLLGNTEAFF.

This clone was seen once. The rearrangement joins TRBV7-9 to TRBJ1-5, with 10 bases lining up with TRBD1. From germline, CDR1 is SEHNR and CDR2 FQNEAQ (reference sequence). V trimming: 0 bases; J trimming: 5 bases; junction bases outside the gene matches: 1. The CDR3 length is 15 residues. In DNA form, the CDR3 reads TGTGCCAGCAGCTTAGCGGGACAGGGGTATCAGCCCCAGCATTTT. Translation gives CASSLAGQGYQPQHF.

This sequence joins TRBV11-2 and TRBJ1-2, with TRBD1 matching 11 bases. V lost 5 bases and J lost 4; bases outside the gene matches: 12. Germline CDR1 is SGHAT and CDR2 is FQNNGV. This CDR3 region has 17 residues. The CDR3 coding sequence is TGTGCCAGCAGCCCTCCCCCCCGGACAGGGGGCAGCTATGGCTACACCTTC. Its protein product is CASSPPPRTGGSYGYTF.

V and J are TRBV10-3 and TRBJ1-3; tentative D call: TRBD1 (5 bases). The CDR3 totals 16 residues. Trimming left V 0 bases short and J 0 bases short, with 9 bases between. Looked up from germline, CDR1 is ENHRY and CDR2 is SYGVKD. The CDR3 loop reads CAISESQGISGNTIYF. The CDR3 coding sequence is TGTGCCATCAGTGAGTCGCAGGGTATCTCTGGAAACACCATATATTTT.

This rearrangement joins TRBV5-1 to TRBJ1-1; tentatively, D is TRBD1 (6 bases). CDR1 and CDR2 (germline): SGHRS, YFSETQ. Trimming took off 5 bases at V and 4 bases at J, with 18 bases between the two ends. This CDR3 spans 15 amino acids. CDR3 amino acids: CASSEQGIGSTEAFF. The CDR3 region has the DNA TGCGCCAGCAGTGAACAGGGCATAGGTAGCACTGAAGCTTTCTTT. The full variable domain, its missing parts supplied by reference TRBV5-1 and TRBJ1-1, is KAGVTQTPRYLIKTRGQQVTLSCSPISGHRSVSWYQQTPGQGLQFLFEYFSETQRNKGNFPGRFSGRQFSNSRSEMNVSTLELGDSALYLCASSEQGIGSTEAFFGQGTRLTVV.

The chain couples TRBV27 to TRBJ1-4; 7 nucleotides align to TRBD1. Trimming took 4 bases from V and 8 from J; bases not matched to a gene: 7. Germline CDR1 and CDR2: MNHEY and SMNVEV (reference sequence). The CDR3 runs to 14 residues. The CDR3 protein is CASSYTGVGEKLFF. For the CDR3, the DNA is TGTGCCAGCAGTTATACAGGGGTGGGCGAAAAACTGTTTTTT.

The CDR3, as DNA: TGTGCCAGCAGCCGAATCCGGGACAGAGGGGCTCAGCCCCAGCATTTT. Translation gives CASSRIRDRGAQPQHF. The chain recombines TRBV7-8 with TRBJ1-5, with 7 bases identical to TRBD1. The junction had 13 bases not matched to a gene; V was cut back by 5 bases and J by 6 bases. This CDR3 is built from 16 residues. CDR1 SGHVS and CDR2 FQNEAQ come from the germline V gene.

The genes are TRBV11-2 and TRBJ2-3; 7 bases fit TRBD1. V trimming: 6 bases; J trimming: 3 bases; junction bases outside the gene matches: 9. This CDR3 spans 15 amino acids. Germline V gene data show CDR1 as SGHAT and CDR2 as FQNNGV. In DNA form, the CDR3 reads TGTGCCAGCAGTCCCACAGGGGTTAGAACAGATACGCAGTATTTT. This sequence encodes CASSPTGVRTDTQYF. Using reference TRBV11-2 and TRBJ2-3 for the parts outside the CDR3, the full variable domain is EAGVAQSPRYKIIEKRQSVAFWCNPISGHATLYWYQQILGQGPKLLIQFQNNGVVDDSQLPKDRFSAERLKGVDSTLKIQPAKLEDSAVYLCASSPTGVRTDTQYFGPGTRLTVL.

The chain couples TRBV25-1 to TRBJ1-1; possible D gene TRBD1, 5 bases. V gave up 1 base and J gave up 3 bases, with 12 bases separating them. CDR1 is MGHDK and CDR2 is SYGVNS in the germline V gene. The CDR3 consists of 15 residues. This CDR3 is CASSEWVGADTEAFF. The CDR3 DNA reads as TGTGCCAGCAGTGAATGGGTAGGGGCGGACACTGAAGCTTTCTTT. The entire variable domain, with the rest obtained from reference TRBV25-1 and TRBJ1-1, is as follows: EADIYQTPRYLVIGTGKKITLECSQTMGHDKMYWYQQDPGMELHLIHYSYGVNSTEKGDLSSESTVSRIRTEHFPLTLESARPSHTSQYLCASSEWVGADTEAFFGQGTRLTVV.

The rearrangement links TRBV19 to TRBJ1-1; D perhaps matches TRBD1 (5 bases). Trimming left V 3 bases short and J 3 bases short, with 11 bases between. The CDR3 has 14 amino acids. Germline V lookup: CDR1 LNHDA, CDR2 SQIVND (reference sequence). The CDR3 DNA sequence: TGTGCCAGTAGTATTTTCGAGGGGTACACTGAAGCTTTCTTT. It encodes CASSIFEGYTEAFF.

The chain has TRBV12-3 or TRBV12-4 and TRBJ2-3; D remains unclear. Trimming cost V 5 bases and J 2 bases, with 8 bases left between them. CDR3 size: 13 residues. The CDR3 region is CASSLIDTDTQYF. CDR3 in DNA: TGTGCCAGCAGTCTCATAGACACAGATACGCAGTATTTT.

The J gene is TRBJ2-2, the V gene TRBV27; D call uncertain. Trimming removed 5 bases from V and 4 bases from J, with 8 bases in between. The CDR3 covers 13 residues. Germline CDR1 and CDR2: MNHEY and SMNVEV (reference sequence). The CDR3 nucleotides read TGTGCCAGCAGTCCAAAGGTCACCGGGGAGCTGTTTTTT. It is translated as CASSPKVTGELFF.

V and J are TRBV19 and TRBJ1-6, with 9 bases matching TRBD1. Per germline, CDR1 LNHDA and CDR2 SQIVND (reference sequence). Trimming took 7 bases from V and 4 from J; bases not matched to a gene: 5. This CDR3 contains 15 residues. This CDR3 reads CASNSGTGYNSPLHF. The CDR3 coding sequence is TGTGCCAGTAACTCCGGGACAGGGTATAATTCACCCCTCCACTTT.

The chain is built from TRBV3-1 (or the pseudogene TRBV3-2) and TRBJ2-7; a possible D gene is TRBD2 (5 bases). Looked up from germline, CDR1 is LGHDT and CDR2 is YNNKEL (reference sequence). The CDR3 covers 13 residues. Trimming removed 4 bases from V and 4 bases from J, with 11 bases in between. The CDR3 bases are TGTGCCAGCAGCCTCCACTCGGGGTACGAGCAGTACTTC. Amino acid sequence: CASSLHSGYEQYF.

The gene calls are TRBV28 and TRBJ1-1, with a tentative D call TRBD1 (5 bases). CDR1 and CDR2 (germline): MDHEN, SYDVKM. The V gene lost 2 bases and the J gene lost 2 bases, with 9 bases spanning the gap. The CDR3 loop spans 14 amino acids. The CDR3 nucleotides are TGTGCCAGCAGTTTAGTGACAGCTAACACTGAAGCTTTCTTT. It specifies CASSLVTANTEAFF.

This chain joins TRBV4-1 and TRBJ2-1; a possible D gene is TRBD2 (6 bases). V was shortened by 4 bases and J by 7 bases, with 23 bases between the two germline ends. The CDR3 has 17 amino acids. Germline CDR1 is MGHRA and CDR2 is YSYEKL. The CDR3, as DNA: TGCGCCAGCAGCCCTAACATTCGTCCGGGGGTGGGGAATGAGCAGTTCTTC. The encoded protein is CASSPNIRPGVGNEQFF.

The CDR3, as DNA: TGCGCCAGCAGCTACGACAGGGGAACTGAAGCTTTCTTT. This translates into CASSYDRGTEAFF. V gene TRBV5-1 combines with J gene TRBJ1-1, with 8 bases matching TRBD1. The CDR3 has 13 residues. V lost 3 bases, J lost 5 bases, and 3 bases stayed unmatched. The germline V gene has CDR1 SGHRS and CDR2 YFSETQ.

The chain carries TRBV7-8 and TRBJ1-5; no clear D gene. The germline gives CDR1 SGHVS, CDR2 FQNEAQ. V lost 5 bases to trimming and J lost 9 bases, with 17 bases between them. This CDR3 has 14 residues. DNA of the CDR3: TGTGCCAGCAGCGGTACCGTCCCACCGGGGCCCCAGCATTTT. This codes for CASSGTVPPGPQHF.

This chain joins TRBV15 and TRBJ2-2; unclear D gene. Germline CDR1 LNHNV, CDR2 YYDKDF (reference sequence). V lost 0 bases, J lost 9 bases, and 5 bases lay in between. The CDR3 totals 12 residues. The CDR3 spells CATSRDSRELFF. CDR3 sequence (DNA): TGTGCCACCAGCAGAGACTCTAGGGAGCTGTTTTTT.

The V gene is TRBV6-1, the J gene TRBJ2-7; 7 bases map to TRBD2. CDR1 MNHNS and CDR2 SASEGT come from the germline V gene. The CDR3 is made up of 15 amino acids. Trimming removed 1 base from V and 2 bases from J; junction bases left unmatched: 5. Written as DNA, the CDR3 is TGTGCCAGCAGTGAAGGGACTAGTGATACCTACGAGCAGTACTTC. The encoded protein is CASSEGTSDTYEQYF.

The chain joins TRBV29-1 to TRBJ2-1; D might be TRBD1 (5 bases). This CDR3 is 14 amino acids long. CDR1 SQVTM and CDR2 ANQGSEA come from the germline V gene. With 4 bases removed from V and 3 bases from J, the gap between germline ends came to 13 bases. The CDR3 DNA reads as TGCAGCGTTGGGGGCACTCTATACTACAATGAGCAGTTCTTC. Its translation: CSVGGTLYYNEQFF.

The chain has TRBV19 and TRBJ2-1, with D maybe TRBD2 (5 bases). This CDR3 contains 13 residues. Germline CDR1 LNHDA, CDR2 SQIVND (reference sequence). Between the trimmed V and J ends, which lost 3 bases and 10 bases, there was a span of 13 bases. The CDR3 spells CASSIAVSSEQFF. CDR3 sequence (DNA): TGTGCCAGTAGTATTGCAGTATCTAGCGAGCAGTTCTTC.

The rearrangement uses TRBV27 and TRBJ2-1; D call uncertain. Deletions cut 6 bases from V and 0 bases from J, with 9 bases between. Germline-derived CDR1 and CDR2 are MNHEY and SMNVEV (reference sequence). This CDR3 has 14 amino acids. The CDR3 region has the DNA TGTGCCAGCAGCCCCCCGAGCTCCTACAATGAGCAGTTCTTC. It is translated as CASSPPSSYNEQFF.